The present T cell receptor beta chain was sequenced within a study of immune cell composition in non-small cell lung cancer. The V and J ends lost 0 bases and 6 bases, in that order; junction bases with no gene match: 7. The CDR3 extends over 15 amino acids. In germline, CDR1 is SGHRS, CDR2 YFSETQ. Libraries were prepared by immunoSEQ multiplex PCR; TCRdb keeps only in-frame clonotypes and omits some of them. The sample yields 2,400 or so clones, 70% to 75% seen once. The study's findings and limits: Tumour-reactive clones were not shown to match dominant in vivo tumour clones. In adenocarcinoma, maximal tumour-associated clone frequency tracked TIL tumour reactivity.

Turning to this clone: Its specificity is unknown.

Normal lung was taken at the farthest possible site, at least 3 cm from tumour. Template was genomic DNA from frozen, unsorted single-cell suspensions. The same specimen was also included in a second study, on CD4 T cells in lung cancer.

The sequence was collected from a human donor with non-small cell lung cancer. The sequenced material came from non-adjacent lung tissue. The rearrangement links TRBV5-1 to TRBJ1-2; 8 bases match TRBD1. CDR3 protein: CASSLGGQVLDGYTF. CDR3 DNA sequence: TGCGCCAGCAGCTTGGGGGGACAGGTTTTGGATGGCTACACCTTC.